Listed here are 21 T cell receptor beta chains from one sample, sequenced in a study of T cell responses to AZD1222 COVID-19 vaccine. Sequencing was performed with immunoSEQ multiplex PCR; in TCRdb, only in-frame clones are kept and a portion is missing. The table has under 150,000 clones, about 89% seen once; the top ten hold around 2.8%. Sequencing was performed on peripheral blood, taken on day 0 of MenACWY control vaccination. These receptors were taken from an adult in good health.

The chain carries TRBV25-1 and TRBJ2-2; no firm D call. This CDR3 has 15 amino acids. Trimming removed 3 bases at V and 1 base at J, with 9 bases between. The germline V gene encodes CDR1 MGHDK and CDR2 SYGVNS. The CDR3 coding sequence is TGTGCCAGCAGTGACGCAGGAATGAACACCGGGGAGCTGTTTTTT. Translating it yields CASSDAGMNTGELFF.

The chain carries TRBV11-2 and TRBJ1-5; 7 nucleotides align to TRBD1. V lost 4 bases, J lost 1 base, and 4 bases stayed unmatched. This CDR3 is 15 amino acids long. CDR1 and CDR2 from the germline V gene are SGHAT and FQNNGV. The CDR3 spells CASSSLQGSNQPQHF. The CDR3 DNA reads as TGTGCCAGCAGCTCACTACAGGGGAGCAATCAGCCCCAGCATTTT.

The chain has TRBV6-5 and TRBJ1-1, with a possible D match to TRBD1 (5 bases). V lost 2 bases and J lost 3, with 7 bases in between. Looked up from germline, CDR1 is MNHEY and CDR2 is SVGAGI. The CDR3 length is 13 residues. For the CDR3, the DNA is TGTGCCAGCAGTTACAGGGACTACACTGAAGCTTTCTTT. Its protein product is CASSYRDYTEAFF.

The V gene is TRBV2, the J gene TRBJ1-4; no definite D call. With 2 bases removed from V and 10 bases from J, the gap between germline ends came to 5 bases. The germline CDR1 and CDR2 sequences are SNHLY and FYNNEI. The CDR3 runs 11 residues. In DNA, the CDR3 is TGTGCCAGCAGTGAAACGGGAAAACTGTTTTTT. Translating gives CASSETGKLFF. Full variable domain (missing parts from reference TRBV2 and TRBJ1-4): EPEVTQTPSHQVTQMGQEVILRCVPISNHLYFYWYRQILGQKVEFLVSFYNNEISEKSEIFDDQFSVERPDGSNFTLKIRSTKLEDSAMYFCASSETGKLFFGSGTQLSVL.

The chain links TRBV14 to TRBJ1-2, with D tentatively TRBD1 (5 bases). Per germline, CDR1 SGHDN and CDR2 FVKESK. Between the trimmed V and J ends, which lost 4 bases and 4 bases, there was a span of 10 bases. This CDR3 spans 13 amino acids. The CDR3 loop reads CASSLGPIYGYTF. CDR3 coding DNA: TGTGCCAGCAGCCTGGGACCGATCTATGGCTACACCTTC.

The rearrangement joins TRBV5-1 to TRBJ1-4, with D unresolved. The V end was cut by 3 bases, the J end by 12 bases, with 18 bases between. CDR3 length: 14 amino acids. Germline V gives CDR1 SGHRS, CDR2 YFSETQ. CDR3 coding DNA: TGCGCCAGCAGCTCCCACGAAACACACAGAGAACTGTTTTTT. Its translation: CASSSHETHRELFF.

This chain joins TRBV2 and TRBJ1-5, with a tentative D call TRBD1 (5 bases). V lost 11 bases, J lost 7 bases, and 18 bases lay in between. This CDR3 is built from 13 residues. Germline CDR1 SNHLY, CDR2 FYNNEI. CDR3 amino acids: CAGGGDGGQPQHF. The CDR3 DNA reads TGTGCCGGCGGGGGGGATGGGGGACAGCCCCAGCATTTT. The whole variable domain, filled in from reference TRBV2 and TRBJ1-5, reads EPEVTQTPSHQVTQMGQEVILRCVPISNHLYFYWYRQILGQKVEFLVSFYNNEISEKSEIFDDQFSVERPDGSNFTLKIRSTKLEDSAMYFCAGGGDGGQPQHFGDGTRLSIL.

CDR3 amino acids: CASSVTVNTEAFF. As DNA, the CDR3 is TGTGCCAGCAGCGTGACAGTGAACACTGAAGCTTTCTTT. The V gene is TRBV6-5, the J gene TRBJ1-1; D is perhaps TRBD1 (5 bases). This CDR3 region has 13 residues. Trimming shortened V by 6 bases and J by 0 bases, and 8 bases separated the two germline ends. Germline V lookup: CDR1 MNHEY, CDR2 SVGAGI.

The chain carries TRBV7-8 and TRBJ1-2, with D possibly TRBD1 on 5 matching bases. From germline, CDR1 is SGHVS and CDR2 FQNEAQ. Trimming took 4 bases from V and 2 from J, leaving 14 bases between them. This CDR3 spans 15 amino acids. DNA of the CDR3: TGTGCCAGCAGCTCCTCCAGGGCCTTCAACTATGGCTACACCTTC. Protein sequence: CASSSSRAFNYGYTF.

This chain uses TRBV7-9 with TRBJ2-3; TRBD2 agrees at 8 bases. Trimming removed 1 base from V and 3 bases from J; junction bases left unmatched: 3. Germline CDR1 and CDR2: SEHNR and FQNEAQ (reference sequence). The CDR3 has 15 amino acids. The CDR3 DNA follows: TGTGCCAGCAGCTTAGAGGCGGGGGGTACAGATACGCAGTATTTT. Its protein is CASSLEAGGTDTQYF.

This chain links TRBV19 with TRBJ2-7, with D possibly being TRBD1 (5 bases). The germline gives CDR1 LNHDA, CDR2 SQIVND (reference sequence). With 3 bases removed from V and 2 bases from J, the gap between germline ends came to 17 bases. The CDR3 is 16 residues long. This chain's CDR3 is CASSISPQGGTYEQYF. Written as DNA, the CDR3 is TGTGCCAGTAGTATTTCCCCGCAGGGTGGAACCTACGAGCAGTACTTC.

The chain recombines TRBV6-2 or TRBV6-3 with TRBJ1-6; D remains ambiguous. Germline lookup yields CDR1 MNHEY and CDR2 SVGEGT. Trimming pared 0 bases from V and 1 base from J, leaving 7 bases between. The CDR3 is 16 amino acids. In nucleotides, the CDR3 is TGTGCCAGCAGTTACTCGACCCCTTCCTATAATTCACCCCTCCACTTT. Translating gives CASSYSTPSYNSPLHF.

Only one count was recorded for this clone. The J gene is TRBJ1-4, the V gene TRBV30; no reliable D call. There are 12 residues in the CDR3. With 1 base removed from V and 8 bases from J, the gap between germline ends came to 8 bases. Germline-derived CDR1 and CDR2 are GTSNPN and SVGIG (reference sequence). The CDR3 bases are TGTGCCTGGAGTGCGGGTTGGGAAAAACTGTTTTTT. Protein product: CAWSAGWEKLFF.

The chain employs TRBV28 and TRBJ2-7; the match to TRBD2 covers 9 bases. The germline V gene has CDR1 MDHEN and CDR2 SYDVKM. J lost 4 bases, V lost 4 bases, and 11 bases had no gene match. The CDR3 contains 16 residues. CDR3 nucleotide sequence: TGTGCCAGCAGTTCCTCCGCCTTTACTAGCGGGTACGAGCAGTACTTC. Translating gives CASSSSAFTSGYEQYF.

This clone appeared a single time. The chain carries TRBV19 and TRBJ2-7; D gene ambiguous. CDR1 is LNHDA, CDR2 SQIVND, per germline (reference sequence). V lost 3 bases and J lost 4, with 7 bases in between. There are 12 residues in the CDR3. CDR3 coding DNA: TGTGCCAGTAGTATCGGTAGTTACGAGCAGTACTTC. Protein: CASSIGSYEQYF. Using reference TRBV19 and TRBJ2-7 for the parts outside the CDR3, the full variable domain is DGGITQSPKYLFRKEGQNVTLSCEQNLNHDAMYWYRQDPGQGLRLIYYSQIVNDFQKGDIAEGYSVSREKKESFPLTVTSAQKNPTAFYLCASSIGSYEQYFGPGTRLTVT.

The J gene is TRBJ2-3, the V gene TRBV25-1; 8 positions agree with TRBD1. The V gene end was trimmed by 7 bases and the J gene end by 0 bases; junction bases not matched to a gene: 3. The germline V gene encodes CDR1 MGHDK and CDR2 SYGVNS. This CDR3 comprises 14 residues. The CDR3 nucleotides are TGTGCCAGCATGGGACAGGCGAGCACAGATACGCAGTATTTT. Amino acids: CASMGQASTDTQYF.

The V gene is TRBV19, the J gene TRBJ2-3, with 10 nucleotides matching TRBD2. Germline trimming cut 4 bases from V and 2 bases from J; bases unmatched to any gene: 9. Germline V gene data show CDR1 as LNHDA and CDR2 as SQIVND (reference sequence). CDR3 length equals 17 residues. In nucleotides, the CDR3 is TGTGCCAGTAGTACCCCCACTAGCGGGGATTTCACAGATACGCAGTATTTT. Translated, it gives CASSTPTSGDFTDTQYF. Using reference TRBV19 and TRBJ2-3 for the parts outside the CDR3, the full variable domain is DGGITQSPKYLFRKEGQNVTLSCEQNLNHDAMYWYRQDPGQGLRLIYYSQIVNDFQKGDIAEGYSVSREKKESFPLTVTSAQKNPTAFYLCASSTPTSGDFTDTQYFGPGTRLTVL.

This chain links TRBV18 with TRBJ2-5; TRBD2 agrees at 15 bases. The CDR3 is 16 residues long. The junction had 0 bases not matched to a gene; V was cut back by 0 bases and J by 4 bases. CDR1 and CDR2 (germline): KGHSH, LQKENI. CDR3 sequence (DNA): TGTGCCAGCTCACCACCGGGACTAGCGGGAGGAGAGACCCAGTACTTC. Its translation is CASSPPGLAGGETQYF. Combining the CDR3 with reference TRBV18 and TRBJ2-5 gives the whole variable domain NAGVMQNPRHLVRRRGQEARLRCSPMKGHSHVYWYRQLPEEGLKFMVYLQKENIIDESGMPKERFSAEFPKEGPSILRIQQVVRGDSAAYFCASSPPGLAGGETQYFGPGTRLLVL.

The gene calls are TRBV20-1 and TRBJ2-1; TRBD1 or TRBD2 may be the D gene (5 bases each). The CDR3 consists of 11 residues. V gave up 4 bases and J gave up 10 bases, with 11 bases separating them. CDR1 and CDR2 (germline): DFQATT, SNEGSKA (reference sequence). The CDR3: CSATQGREQFF. In nucleotides, the CDR3 is TGCAGTGCTACCCAGGGACGGGAGCAGTTCTTC.

The V call is TRBV10-3, the J call TRBJ2-7, with 10 nucleotides matching TRBD2. The CDR3 is 14 amino acids. The ends lost 4 bases at V and 2 bases at J; junction bases unmatched: 2. CDR1 and CDR2 (germline): ENHRY, SYGVKD. As DNA, the CDR3 is TGTGCCATCAGTGGGACTAGCGGTACCTACGAGCAGTACTTC. Translation gives CAISGTSGTYEQYF.

Concerning this clone itself: Other DNA sequences within the sample encode an identical CDR3. The J gene is TRBJ1-6, the V gene TRBV3-1 (or the pseudogene TRBV3-2), with D possibly matching TRBD1 (5 bases). The germline CDR1 and CDR2 sequences are LGHDT and YNNKEL (reference sequence). The CDR3 loop spans 13 amino acids. Trimming shortened V by 4 bases and J by 5 bases, and 6 bases separated the two germline ends. DNA for the CDR3: TGTGCCAGCAGCCCCAGGGATAATTCACCCCTCCACTTT. Translating gives CASSPRDNSPLHF.